The 19 T cell receptor beta chains in this list originate from one sample, sequenced in a study of T-cell memory formation after mild COVID-19 (dated by TCRdb to the early 2020s). To prepare the library, 5' RACE was applied. These reads were obtained on an Illumina NovaSeq 6000. Clones were called with MiXCR by TCRdb after fastp trimmed the public reads at Q25, and only in-frame beta chains were retained. One record per CDR3 amino acid sequence lists the most common genes and DNA. This sample gives 470,000 or so distinct CDR3 sequences in total; roughly 25% of them show up just once. Jointly, the top ten make up around 13% of the sample. The specimen was PBMCs or a T cell subset sorted from them (not recorded which). All receptors derive from an adult woman who had mild COVID-19 (a few samples of this study predate the infection). The sample titles of this study are shuffled in the database, so cell type and time point are left out; the donor was told from shared clones.

The rearrangement uses TRBV5-1 and TRBJ2-7, with a possible D match to TRBD2 (5 bases). Trimming took 0 bases from V and 3 from J, leaving 13 bases between them. Germline V gene data show CDR1 as SGHRS and CDR2 as YFSETQ. The CDR3 loop spans 15 amino acids. CDR3 protein: CASSLGGLSYYEQYF. The DNA of the CDR3 is TGCGCCAGCAGCTTGGGCGGGTTGAGCTACTACGAGCAGTACTTC.

This clonotype was found a few times. This chain links TRBV12-3 or TRBV12-4 with TRBJ2-5; unclear D gene. Trimming stripped 10 bases from V and 4 bases from J, with 16 bases between. The CDR3 has 13 residues. The CDR3 DNA follows: TGTGCCATCCGAGCAGGATCGGCAGAGACCCAGTACTTC. Its translation: CAIRAGSAETQYF.

The chain employs TRBV27 and TRBJ2-7; D unresolved. V lost 3 bases, J lost 7 bases, and 13 bases lay in between. The CDR3 length is 13 residues. The germline gives CDR1 MNHEY, CDR2 SMNVEV (reference sequence). CDR3 amino acids: CASSFRTPVEQYF. The CDR3 DNA reads as TGTGCCAGCAGTTTTCGGACCCCGGTAGAGCAGTACTTC.

This clonotype has more than one count but fewer than ten. The chain has TRBV2 and TRBJ2-7, with a possible D match to TRBD1 (5 bases). Between the trimmed V and J ends, which lost 7 bases and 4 bases, there was a span of 20 bases. The CDR3 has 15 residues. Per the germline V gene, CDR1 is SNHLY and CDR2 is FYNNEI. This CDR3 is CASNSDTPPDYEQYF. CDR3 nucleotide sequence: TGTGCCAGCAATTCGGACACCCCGCCAGATTACGAGCAGTACTTC.

The chain links TRBV12-3 or TRBV12-4 to TRBJ2-3; 13 bases are shared with TRBD2. The J segment lost 0 bases and the V segment lost 1 base, leaving 4 bases of the junction unmatched. The CDR3 covers 18 residues. The CDR3 region has the DNA TGTGCCAGCAGTTTAGAGGAGGGACTAGCGGGGAGCACAGATACGCAGTATTTT. As protein: CASSLEEGLAGSTDTQYF.

The chain employs TRBV9 and TRBJ2-1; TRBD2 matches 11 bases. V was pared by 0 bases and J by 9 bases, with 5 bases of the junction left unmatched. CDR3 length: 15 residues. Germline values: CDR1 SGDLS, CDR2 YYNGEE. The CDR3 loop is CASSVALAGVGEQFF. CDR3 DNA sequence: TGTGCCAGCAGCGTAGCACTAGCGGGAGTAGGTGAGCAGTTCTTC.

This clonotype appeared a few times. CDR3 protein: CASSARDSPSVNEQFF. In nucleotides, the CDR3 is TGTGCCAGCAGCGCCCGGGACTCACCTTCGGTCAATGAGCAGTTCTTC. The chain employs TRBV9 and TRBJ2-1, with D possibly being TRBD2 (6 bases). CDR1 and CDR2 (germline): SGDLS, YYNGEE. The CDR3 totals 16 residues. Trimming took off 3 bases at V and 6 bases at J, with 19 bases between the two ends.

This clonotype was seen a handful of times. The chain uses TRBV5-1 and TRBJ1-2; a possible D gene is TRBD1 (5 bases). V gave up 3 bases and J gave up 6 bases, with 15 bases separating them. CDR3 size: 14 residues. CDR1 SGHRS and CDR2 YFSETQ come from the germline V gene. CDR3: CASSSPGDVNGYTF. CDR3 in DNA: TGCGCCAGCAGCTCGCCGGGGGACGTGAATGGCTACACCTTC.

This clonotype has more than one count but fewer than ten. The V and J genes are TRBV20-1 and TRBJ2-2; D may be TRBD1 (6 bases). The length of the CDR3 is 15 residues. Trimming stripped 3 bases from V and 5 bases from J, with 16 bases between. Germline values: CDR1 DFQATT, CDR2 SNEGSKA (reference sequence). Written as DNA, the CDR3 is TGCAGTGCTAGTTCGAAGGGGGTCGAGACCGGGGAGCTGTTTTTT. Its translation: CSASSKGVETGELFF.

This clonotype was observed at least ten times. J is TRBJ2-1 and V is TRBV24-1, with D possibly TRBD1 on 6 matching bases. Germline CDR1 KGHDR, CDR2 SFDVKD. V was clipped by 4 bases and J by 7 bases, with 16 bases between them. The CDR3 has 15 amino acids. For the CDR3, the DNA is TGTGCCACCAGTGACAGGGGAACGGTGATTAATGAGCAGTTCTTC. Protein sequence: CATSDRGTVINEQFF.

The sample holds many counts of this clonotype. The V call is TRBV12-3 or TRBV12-4, the J call TRBJ2-7, with a tentative D call TRBD2 (5 bases). The CDR3 is 13 amino acids. V was pared by 7 bases and J by 6 bases, with 16 bases between. CDR3 nucleotides: TGTGCCAGCACCCGCAGCTCGGGGTTCGAGCAGTACTTC. This codes for CASTRSSGFEQYF.

The chain combines TRBV7-2 with TRBJ2-7, with 9 bases matching TRBD2. This CDR3 has 15 residues. The germline V gene encodes CDR1 SGHTA and CDR2 FQGNSA. With 1 base clipped from V and 2 bases from J, the junction kept 3 bases outside the gene matches. The CDR3 loop reads CASSLDPSGAYEQYF. CDR3 sequence (DNA): TGTGCCAGCAGCTTAGATCCTAGCGGGGCCTACGAGCAGTACTTC. The full variable domain, completed using reference TRBV7-2 and TRBJ2-7, is GAGVSQSPSNKVTEKGKDVELRCDPISGHTALYWYRQSLGQGLEFLIYFQGNSAPDKSGLPSDRFSAERTGGSVSTLTIQRTQQEDSAVYLCASSLDPSGAYEQYFGPGTRLTVT.

V usage is TRBV7-7 and J usage is TRBJ1-1; D gene unclear. Germline values: CDR1 SSHAT, CDR2 FNYEAQ (reference sequence). Trimming stripped 5 bases from V and 0 bases from J, with 13 bases between. The CDR3 extends over 15 amino acids. CDR3 coding DNA: TGTGCCAGCAGCCCGAAGAGGGCGGTGAACACTGAAGCTTTCTTT. It codes for CASSPKRAVNTEAFF. The whole variable domain, filled in from reference TRBV7-7 and TRBJ1-1, reads GAGVSQSPRYKVTKRGQDVTLRCDPISSHATLYWYQQALGQGPEFLTYFNYEAQPDKSGLPSDRFSAERPEGSISTLTIQRTEQRDSAMYRCASSPKRAVNTEAFFGQGTRLTVV.

V and J are TRBV2 and TRBJ1-1; no definite D call. Trimming removed 7 bases from V and 4 bases from J, with 16 bases in between. The CDR3 length is 14 residues. CDR1 SNHLY and CDR2 FYNNEI come from the germline V gene. This CDR3 reads CASTEDPASTEAFF. The CDR3 DNA reads TGTGCCAGCACAGAGGATCCAGCTAGCACTGAAGCTTTCTTT.

This clonotype was seen only a few times. This chain connects TRBV6-2 or TRBV6-3 to TRBJ2-2, with 10 bases identical to TRBD2. The V gene end was trimmed by 6 bases and the J gene end by 1 base; junction bases not matched to a gene: 17. The CDR3 length is 20 residues. Germline values: CDR1 MNHEY, CDR2 SVGEGT. The CDR3: CASRRQGPSGRIGNTGELFF. The CDR3 nucleotides read TGTGCCAGCAGACGTCAAGGCCCTAGCGGGAGAATAGGGAACACCGGGGAGCTGTTTTTT.

This clonotype was seen a handful of times. This chain connects TRBV7-6 to TRBJ2-3; the D is unclear. This CDR3 has 13 amino acids. Germline CDR1 SGHVS, CDR2 FNYEAQ. V lost 1 base and J 7 bases, leaving 9 bases between the germline ends. CDR3 in amino acids: CASSLGLGNTQYF. The CDR3 nucleotides read TGTGCCAGCAGCTTAGGTCTGGGAAATACGCAGTATTTT.

The chain links TRBV29-1 to TRBJ2-1; no firm D call. From germline, CDR1 is SQVTM and CDR2 ANQGSEA. V lost 6 bases and J lost 4, with 7 bases in between. This CDR3 comprises 11 residues. This chain's CDR3 is CSVTAYNEQFF. Written as DNA, the CDR3 is TGCAGCGTAACAGCTTACAATGAGCAGTTCTTC.

The V and J genes are TRBV7-3 and TRBJ2-7; perhaps TRBD1 as D (6 bases). V was pared by 0 bases and J by 6 bases, with 15 bases between. This CDR3 region has 15 residues. Germline CDR1 SGHTA, CDR2 FQGTGA. The DNA for the CDR3 is TGTGCCAGCAGCTTAACGCCAGGGGTGATTTCCGAGCAGTACTTC. Encoded protein: CASSLTPGVISEQYF.

The table lists this clonotype with a few counts. The J gene is TRBJ2-7, the V gene TRBV7-2; D is undetermined. CDR1 SGHTA and CDR2 FQGNSA come from the germline V gene. Trimming pared 7 bases from V and 0 bases from J, leaving 16 bases between. The CDR3 is 15 amino acids. The CDR3 sequence: CASTPETAVSYEQYF. CDR3 bases: TGTGCCAGCACCCCCGAAACGGCAGTCTCCTACGAGCAGTACTTC.